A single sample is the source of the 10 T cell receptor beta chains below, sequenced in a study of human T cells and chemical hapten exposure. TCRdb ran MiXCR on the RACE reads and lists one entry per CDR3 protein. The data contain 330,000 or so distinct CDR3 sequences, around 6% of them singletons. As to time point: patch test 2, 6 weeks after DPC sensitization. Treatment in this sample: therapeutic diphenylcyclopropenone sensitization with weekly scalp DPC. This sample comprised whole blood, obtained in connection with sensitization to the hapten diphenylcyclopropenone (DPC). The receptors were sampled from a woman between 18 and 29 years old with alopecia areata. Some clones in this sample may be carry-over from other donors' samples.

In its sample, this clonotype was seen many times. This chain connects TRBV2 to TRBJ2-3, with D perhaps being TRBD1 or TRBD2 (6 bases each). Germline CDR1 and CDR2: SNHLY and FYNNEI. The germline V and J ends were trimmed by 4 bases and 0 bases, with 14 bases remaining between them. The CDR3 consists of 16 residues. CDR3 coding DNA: TGTGCCAGCAGTGCATCTGGGGGGCCAAGCACAGATACGCAGTATTTT. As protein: CASSASGGPSTDTQYF.

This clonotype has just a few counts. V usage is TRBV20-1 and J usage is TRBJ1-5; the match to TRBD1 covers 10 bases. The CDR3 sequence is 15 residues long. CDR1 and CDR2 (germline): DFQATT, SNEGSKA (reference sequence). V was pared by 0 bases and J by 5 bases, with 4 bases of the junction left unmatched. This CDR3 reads CSARDAGTGDQPQHF. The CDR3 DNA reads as TGCAGTGCTAGAGATGCGGGGACAGGGGATCAGCCCCAGCATTTT.

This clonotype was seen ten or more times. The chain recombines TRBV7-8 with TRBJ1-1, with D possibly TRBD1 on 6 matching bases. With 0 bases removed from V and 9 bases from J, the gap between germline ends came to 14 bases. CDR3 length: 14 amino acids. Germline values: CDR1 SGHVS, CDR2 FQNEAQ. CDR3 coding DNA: TGTGCCAGCAGCTTAGCAACCAATACAGGGAAAGCTTTCTTT. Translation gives CASSLATNTGKAFF.

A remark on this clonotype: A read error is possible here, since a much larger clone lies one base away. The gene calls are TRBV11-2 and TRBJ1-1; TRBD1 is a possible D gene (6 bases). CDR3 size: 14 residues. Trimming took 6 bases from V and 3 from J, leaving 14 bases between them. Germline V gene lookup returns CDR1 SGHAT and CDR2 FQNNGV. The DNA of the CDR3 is TGTGCCAGCAGGATGGGGGGGGCGGACACTGAAGCTTTCTTT. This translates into CASRMGGADTEAFF.

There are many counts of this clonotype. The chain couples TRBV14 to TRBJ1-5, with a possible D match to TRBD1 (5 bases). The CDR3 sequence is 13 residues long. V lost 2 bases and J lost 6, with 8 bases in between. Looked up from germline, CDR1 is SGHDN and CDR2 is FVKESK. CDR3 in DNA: TGTGCCAGCAGCCAACAGGGAAGTCAGCCCCAGCATTTT. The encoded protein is CASSQQGSQPQHF.

CDR3 DNA sequence: TGCGCCAGCAGCCAAGATACGCCGCCCACCGGAGACTACGAGCAGTACTTC. This encodes CASSQDTPPTGDYEQYF. The chain carries TRBV4-3 and TRBJ2-7; D unresolved. V was clipped by 0 bases and J by 3 bases, with 18 bases between them. The CDR3 spans 17 residues. CDR1 and CDR2 from the germline V gene are LGHNA and YSLEER.

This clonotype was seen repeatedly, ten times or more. CDR3 sequence reads: CASSPWDVYSPLHF. CDR3 in DNA: TGTGCCAGCAGTCCCTGGGACGTATATTCACCCCTCCACTTT. V gene TRBV27 combines with J gene TRBJ1-6; D is perhaps TRBD1 (5 bases). The CDR3 sequence is 14 residues long. Germline CDR1 reads MNHEY; CDR2 reads SMNVEV (reference sequence). The germline V and J ends were trimmed by 5 bases and 8 bases, with 13 bases remaining between them.

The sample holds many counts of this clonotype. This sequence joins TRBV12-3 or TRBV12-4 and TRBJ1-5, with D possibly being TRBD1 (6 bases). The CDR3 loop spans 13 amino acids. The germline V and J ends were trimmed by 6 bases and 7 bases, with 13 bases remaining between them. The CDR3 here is CASRPQGSQPQHF. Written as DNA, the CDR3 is TGTGCCAGCAGGCCACAGGGAAGCCAGCCCCAGCATTTT.

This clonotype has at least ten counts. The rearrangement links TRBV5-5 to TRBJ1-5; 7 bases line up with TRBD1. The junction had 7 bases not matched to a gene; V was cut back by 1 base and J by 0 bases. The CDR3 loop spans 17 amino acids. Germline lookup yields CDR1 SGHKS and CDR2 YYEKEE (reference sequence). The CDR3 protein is CASSLWDSPYSNQPQHF. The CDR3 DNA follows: TGTGCCAGCAGCTTGTGGGACAGTCCTTATAGCAATCAGCCCCAGCATTTT.

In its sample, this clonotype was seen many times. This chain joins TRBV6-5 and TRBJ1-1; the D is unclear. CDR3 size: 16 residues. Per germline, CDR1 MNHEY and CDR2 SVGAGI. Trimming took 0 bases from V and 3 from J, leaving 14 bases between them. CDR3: CASSYSGRMPYTEAFF. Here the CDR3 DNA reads TGTGCCAGCAGTTACTCTGGCAGGATGCCGTACACTGAAGCTTTCTTT.